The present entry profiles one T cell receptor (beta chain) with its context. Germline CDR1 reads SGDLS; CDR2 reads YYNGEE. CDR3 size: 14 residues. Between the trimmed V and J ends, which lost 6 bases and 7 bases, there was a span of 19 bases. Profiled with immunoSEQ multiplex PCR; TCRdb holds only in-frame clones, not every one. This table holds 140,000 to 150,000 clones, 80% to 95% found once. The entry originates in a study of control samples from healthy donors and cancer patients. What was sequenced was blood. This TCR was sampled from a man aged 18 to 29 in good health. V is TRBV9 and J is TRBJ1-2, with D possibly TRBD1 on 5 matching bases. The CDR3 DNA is TGTGCCAGCAATCCCGTTGTGGGGCCGTCTGGCTACACCTTC. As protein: CASNPVVGPSGYTF.